Listed below are T cell receptor beta chains from one sample, sequenced in a study of cytomegalovirus exposure and HLA in healthy donors. The data were produced by immunoSEQ multiplex PCR, yet TCRdb's version contains in-frame clones alone and is incomplete. The data show about 120,000 clones, roughly 69% seen once. Specimen: PBMCs. The receptors stem from a human donor in good health. Both conserved end residues are part of each CDR3. The D gene is left open where the match is weak. A clone size is listed for some rows: how often the clone was seen (once, few, many), or a class if it is expanded.

J gene: TRBJ1-1; V gene: TRBV5-1; CDR3 length: 13; clone size: few; D gene: NA; CDR3 DNA: TGCGCCAGCAGCTTCAACTTTAACACTGAAGCTTTCTTT; CDR3 protein: CASSFNFNTEAFF
J gene: TRBJ2-1; V gene: TRBV29-1; CDR3 length: 14; clone size: NA; D gene: NA; CDR3 DNA: TGCAGCGTCTCCCGGGACTGGTCCTACAATGAGCAGTTCTTC; CDR3 protein: CSVSRDWSYNEQFF
J gene: TRBJ1-4; V gene: TRBV7-9; CDR3 length: 16; clone size: NA; D gene: TRBD1; CDR3 DNA: TGTGCCAGCAGCTTAGCAGCAGGGGGAAAAGGGGAAAAACTGTTTTTT; CDR3 protein: CASSLAAGGKGEKLFF
J gene: TRBJ2-7; V gene: TRBV30; CDR3 length: 14; clone size: NA; D gene: TRBD2; CDR3 DNA: TGTGCCTGGAGTGTGGGACTAGCCCCCTACGAGCAGTACTTC; CDR3 protein: CAWSVGLAPYEQYF
J gene: TRBJ2-7; V gene: TRBV7-8; CDR3 length: 14; clone size: once; D gene: NA; CDR3 DNA: TGTGCCAGCAGCCCCCTCCCCGGGGCCTACGAGCAGTACTTC; CDR3 protein: CASSPLPGAYEQYF
J gene: TRBJ1-6; V gene: TRBV27; CDR3 length: 15; clone size: NA; D gene: NA; CDR3 DNA: TGTGCCAGCAGTCAAGGTACACAGGGACGTTCACCCCTCCACTTT; CDR3 protein: CASSQGTQGRSPLHF
J gene: TRBJ1-1; V gene: TRBV6-5; CDR3 length: 13; clone size: NA; D gene: NA; CDR3 DNA: TGTGCCAGCAGTCAGGGGTCAGGCACTGAAGCTTTCTTT; CDR3 protein: CASSQGSGTEAFF
J gene: TRBJ2-7; V gene: TRBV27; CDR3 length: 13; clone size: NA; D gene: TRBD1; CDR3 DNA: TGTGCCAGCGCCAGGACAGGGTCCTACGAGCAGTACTTC; CDR3 protein: CASARTGSYEQYF
J gene: TRBJ2-7; V gene: TRBV28; CDR3 length: 16; clone size: NA; D gene: NA; CDR3 DNA: TGTGCCAGCACCAAACACAGTTCAGGGAACTCCTACGAGCAGTACTTC; CDR3 protein: CASTKHSSGNSYEQYF
J gene: TRBJ2-7; V gene: TRBV5-1; CDR3 length: 15; clone size: NA; D gene: NA; CDR3 DNA: TGCGCCAGCAGCTTACTAAGTTCTAGCTCCTACGAGCAGTACTTC; CDR3 protein: CASSLLSSSSYEQYF
J gene: TRBJ1-4; V gene: TRBV29-1; CDR3 length: 13; clone size: NA; D gene: NA; CDR3 DNA: TGCAGCGTTGTCGACTCAACTAATGAAAAACTGTTCTTT; CDR3 protein: CSVVDSTNEKLFF
J gene: TRBJ1-1; V gene: TRBV7-8; CDR3 length: 15; clone size: NA; D gene: NA; CDR3 DNA: TGTGCCAGCAGCTTAGGGCGACGACGGGGCACTGAAGCTTTCTTT; CDR3 protein: CASSLGRRRGTEAFF
J gene: TRBJ2-5; V gene: TRBV10-1; CDR3 length: 13; clone size: once; D gene: NA; CDR3 DNA: TGCGCCAGCAGTGAAAGCGCGGTGGGGACCCAGTACTTC; CDR3 protein: CASSESAVGTQYF
J gene: TRBJ1-5; V gene: TRBV7-8; CDR3 length: 15; clone size: NA; D gene: NA; CDR3 DNA: TGTGCCAGCAGCCAATCCCGGGGTAGCCATCAGCCCCAGCATTTT; CDR3 protein: CASSQSRGSHQPQHF
J gene: TRBJ2-1; V gene: TRBV5-4; CDR3 length: 15; clone size: NA; D gene: TRBD2; CDR3 DNA: TGTGCCAGCAGCTTGGCGGGACTAGCCTTCAATGAGCAGTTCTTC; CDR3 protein: CASSLAGLAFNEQFF
J gene: TRBJ1-1; V gene: TRBV9; CDR3 length: 14; clone size: NA; D gene: NA; CDR3 DNA: TGTGCCAGCAGCGTAGCAGGGGCTGACACTGAAGCTTTCTTT; CDR3 protein: CASSVAGADTEAFF
J gene: TRBJ2-7; V gene: TRBV5-1; CDR3 length: 15; clone size: NA; D gene: TRBD1; CDR3 DNA: TGCGCCAGCAGCTCGGGGACAGGGGACCCTGGCGAGCAGTACTTC; CDR3 protein: CASSSGTGDPGEQYF
J gene: TRBJ2-3; V gene: TRBV30; CDR3 length: 16; clone size: NA; D gene: NA; CDR3 DNA: TGTGCCTGGAGTGGGGAGGTGGGGACAGTTACAGATACGCAGTATTTT; CDR3 protein: CAWSGEVGTVTDTQYF
J gene: TRBJ1-2; V gene: TRBV6-5; CDR3 length: 16; clone size: NA; D gene: NA; CDR3 DNA: TGTGCCAGCAGTTACTCGACGGCAGGAGGTCCTTATGGCTACCCCTTC; CDR3 protein: CASSYSTAGGPYGYPF
J gene: TRBJ1-4; V gene: TRBV15; CDR3 length: 18; clone size: few; D gene: TRBD1; CDR3 DNA: TGTGCCACCAGCAGAGTTCGGACAGGAGGCTCAACTAATGAAAAACTGTTTTTT; CDR3 protein: CATSRVRTGGSTNEKLFF
J gene: TRBJ2-5; V gene: TRBV4-1; CDR3 length: 14; clone size: NA; D gene: TRBD2; CDR3 DNA: TGCGCCAGCAGCCTCGGGACTAGCGGAGAGACCCAGTACTTC; CDR3 protein: CASSLGTSGETQYF
J gene: TRBJ2-1; V gene: TRBV5-1; CDR3 length: 16; clone size: few; D gene: TRBD2; CDR3 DNA: TGCGCCAGCAGCTTTACGCTAGCGGGAGGGACGGGTGAGCAGTTCTTC; CDR3 protein: CASSFTLAGGTGEQFF
J gene: TRBJ1-4; V gene: TRBV4-3; CDR3 length: 15; clone size: few; D gene: NA; CDR3 DNA: TGCGCCAGCAGCCAAGGAGGTACGGGGAATGAAAAACTGTTTTTT; CDR3 protein: CASSQGGTGNEKLFF
J gene: TRBJ2-1; V gene: TRBV2; CDR3 length: 13; clone size: few; D gene: TRBD1; CDR3 DNA: TGTGCCAGCACGGCTGACAGGGGGGGGGAGCAGTTCTTC; CDR3 protein: CASTADRGGEQFF
J gene: TRBJ1-1; V gene: TRBV19; CDR3 length: 13; clone size: few; D gene: TRBD1; CDR3 DNA: TGTGCCAGTCTACGACAGGGAAATCTTGAAGCTTTCTTT; CDR3 protein: CASLRQGNLEAFF
J gene: TRBJ2-5; V gene: TRBV7-9; CDR3 length: 14; clone size: few; D gene: TRBD1; CDR3 DNA: TGTGCCAGCAGCGGGGGACAGGCCCAAGAGACCCAGTACTTC; CDR3 protein: CASSGGQAQETQYF
J gene: TRBJ1-2; V gene: TRBV6-6; CDR3 length: 13; clone size: few; D gene: NA; CDR3 DNA: TGTGCCAGCAGTTCTCAGGGTATTCGTGGCTACACCTTC; CDR3 protein: CASSSQGIRGYTF
J gene: TRBJ1-2; V gene: TRBV7-2; CDR3 length: 13; clone size: NA; D gene: NA; CDR3 DNA: TGTGCCAGCAGCTTAGAGGCAGGGTATGGCTACACCTTC; CDR3 protein: CASSLEAGYGYTF
J gene: TRBJ2-7; V gene: TRBV7-2; CDR3 length: 16; clone size: NA; D gene: NA; CDR3 DNA: TGTGCCAGCAGCTTATGGATCAGCGGGCCCTCCTACGAGCAGTACTTC; CDR3 protein: CASSLWISGPSYEQYF
J gene: TRBJ2-7; V gene: TRBV18; CDR3 length: 15; clone size: NA; D gene: TRBD2; CDR3 DNA: TGTGCCAGCTCACCAACCCGCGGGAGAAGCTACGAGCAGTACTTC; CDR3 protein: CASSPTRGRSYEQYF
J gene: TRBJ2-7; V gene: TRBV2; CDR3 length: 13; clone size: few; D gene: NA; CDR3 DNA: TGTGCCAGCAGTGAAGCCCCTACCTACGAGCAGTACTTC; CDR3 protein: CASSEAPTYEQYF
J gene: TRBJ2-1; V gene: TRBV6-5; CDR3 length: 14; clone size: NA; D gene: TRBD2; CDR3 DNA: TGTGCCAGCAGTTCTAGCGGGGGAGCGTATGAGCAGTTCTTC; CDR3 protein: CASSSSGGAYEQFF
J gene: TRBJ2-1; V gene: TRBV30; CDR3 length: 16; clone size: NA; D gene: TRBD2; CDR3 DNA: TGTGCCTGGAGTGGCTTTCCCAGCGGGGGGTTGAATGAGCAGTTCTTC; CDR3 protein: CAWSGFPSGGLNEQFF
J gene: TRBJ2-4; V gene: TRBV28; CDR3 length: 18; clone size: NA; D gene: TRBD1; CDR3 DNA: TGTGCCAGCAGTTTACCGGGACAGGGGGCTCCAGTAACGGCCTTTCAGTACTTC; CDR3 protein: CASSLPGQGAPVTAFQYF
J gene: TRBJ1-4; V gene: TRBV6-5; CDR3 length: 15; clone size: few; D gene: NA; CDR3 DNA: TGTGCCAGCAGTTACTCGAGGGTTCGGGTTGAAAAACTGTTTTTT; CDR3 protein: CASSYSRVRVEKLFF
J gene: TRBJ2-3; V gene: TRBV11-2; CDR3 length: 16; clone size: NA; D gene: NA; CDR3 DNA: TGTGCCAGCAGCGATCGAGGGGGAGTTGGGGCAGATACGCAGTATTTT; CDR3 protein: CASSDRGGVGADTQYF
J gene: TRBJ2-5; V gene: TRBV28; CDR3 length: 12; clone size: NA; D gene: TRBD1; CDR3 DNA: TGTGCCAGCAGTGGACAGGGTGAGACCCAGTACTTC; CDR3 protein: CASSGQGETQYF
J gene: TRBJ2-7; V gene: TRBV28; CDR3 length: 14; clone size: few; D gene: TRBD2; CDR3 DNA: TGTGCCACCTACCTCGCGGGAGTTCCCTACGAGCAGTACTTC; CDR3 protein: CATYLAGVPYEQYF
J gene: TRBJ2-2; V gene: TRBV6-4; CDR3 length: 15; clone size: NA; D gene: NA; CDR3 DNA: TGTGCCAGCAGCGCCGGGACATTTAACACCGGGGAGCTGTTTTTT; CDR3 protein: CASSAGTFNTGELFF
J gene: TRBJ2-7; V gene: TRBV19; CDR3 length: 15; clone size: few; D gene: TRBD2; CDR3 DNA: TGTGCCAGTAGTATAGGTCTAGCGGAAGCCTACGAGCAGTACTTC; CDR3 protein: CASSIGLAEAYEQYF
J gene: TRBJ1-4; V gene: TRBV2; CDR3 length: 15; clone size: few; D gene: TRBD1; CDR3 DNA: TGTGCCAGCAGAGACGACAGGGGCGGCGGTGAAAAACTGTTTTTT; CDR3 protein: CASRDDRGGGEKLFF
J gene: TRBJ2-7; V gene: TRBV16; CDR3 length: 13; clone size: NA; D gene: NA; CDR3 DNA: TGTGCCAGCAGCCAATCCAGGCAATCCGAGCAGTACTTC; CDR3 protein: CASSQSRQSEQYF
J gene: TRBJ2-7; V gene: TRBV2; CDR3 length: 14; clone size: NA; D gene: TRBD1; CDR3 DNA: TGTGCCAGCAGTGTAGACAGGGGGGTCTACGAGCAGTACTTC; CDR3 protein: CASSVDRGVYEQYF
J gene: TRBJ2-3; V gene: TRBV7-2; CDR3 length: 12; clone size: NA; D gene: NA; CDR3 DNA: TGTGCCAGCAGCCGAACGAGAGATACGCAGTATTTT; CDR3 protein: CASSRTRDTQYF
J gene: TRBJ2-2; V gene: TRBV19; CDR3 length: 14; clone size: NA; D gene: NA; CDR3 DNA: TGTGCCAGTAGCCCAGGGGGGACGGCCGGGGAGCTGTTTTTT; CDR3 protein: CASSPGGTAGELFF
J gene: TRBJ2-7; V gene: TRBV7-2; CDR3 length: 15; clone size: NA; D gene: TRBD1; CDR3 DNA: TGTGCCAGCAGCTCACAGGGGGCGGTCGCCTACGAGCAGTACTTC; CDR3 protein: CASSSQGAVAYEQYF
J gene: TRBJ2-4; V gene: TRBV10-2; CDR3 length: 14; clone size: NA; D gene: NA; CDR3 DNA: TGCGCCAGCAGTGAGTCCCGGGGGAAAAACATTCAGTACTTC; CDR3 protein: CASSESRGKNIQYF
J gene: TRBJ1-2; V gene: TRBV20-1; CDR3 length: 11; clone size: NA; D gene: NA; CDR3 DNA: TGCAGTGCTAGCTCAGGGATAGGCTACACCTTC; CDR3 protein: CSASSGIGYTF
J gene: TRBJ1-5; V gene: TRBV6-5; CDR3 length: 15; clone size: NA; D gene: NA; CDR3 DNA: TGTGCCAGCAGGAAGGGGGGGACTAGCAATCAGCCCCAGCATTTT; CDR3 protein: CASRKGGTSNQPQHF
J gene: TRBJ1-1; V gene: TRBV28; CDR3 length: 11; clone size: NA; D gene: NA; CDR3 DNA: TGTGCCAGCAGCTGGAGCACTGAAGCTTTCTTT; CDR3 protein: CASSWSTEAFF
J gene: TRBJ2-3; V gene: TRBV27; CDR3 length: 15; clone size: NA; D gene: TRBD1; CDR3 DNA: TGTGCCAGCAGTGGGACAGGGGCCCACACAGATACGCAGTATTTT; CDR3 protein: CASSGTGAHTDTQYF
J gene: TRBJ2-1; V gene: TRBV6-6; CDR3 length: 15; clone size: once; D gene: TRBD1; CDR3 DNA: TGTGCCAGCAGTGACCCACAGGGGGTGGACAATGAGCAGTTCTTC; CDR3 protein: CASSDPQGVDNEQFF
J gene: TRBJ2-7; V gene: TRBV5-1; CDR3 length: 14; clone size: NA; D gene: TRBD2; CDR3 DNA: TGCGCCAGCAGCTTGGTAGCGGGAGAAAGCGAGCAGTACTTC; CDR3 protein: CASSLVAGESEQYF
J gene: TRBJ2-7; V gene: TRBV27; CDR3 length: 15; clone size: NA; D gene: NA; CDR3 DNA: TGTGCCAGCAGTCGATCCCGCGGCAGGGCCTACGAGCAGTACTTC; CDR3 protein: CASSRSRGRAYEQYF